The next 9 T cell receptor beta chains were all read from a single sample in a study of cytomegalovirus exposure and HLA in healthy donors. The PCR had 60 Vbeta and 13 Jbeta primers. TCRdb's table, derived via immunoSEQ multiplex PCR, lists solely in-frame clones and lacks some. The data show 170,000 or so clones, around 80% seen once. The sample consisted of PBMCs. These receptors were taken from a woman aged 25 to 45 in good health and CMV-seropositive.

The CDR3 bases are TGCAGCGTTGGGGATGTGGGGGGATCGGGTGAAAAACTGTTTTTT. Amino acids: CSVGDVGGSGEKLFF. The chain recombines TRBV29-1 with TRBJ1-4; possibly TRBD1 for D (5 bases). With 4 bases removed from V and 7 bases from J, the gap between germline ends came to 19 bases. The CDR3 contains 15 residues. The germline gives CDR1 SQVTM, CDR2 ANQGSEA.

The CDR3, as DNA: TGTGCCAGCAATAGACTAGCGGGGTACCAAGAGACCCAGTACTTC. Its protein product is CASNRLAGYQETQYF. This chain uses TRBV6-5 with TRBJ2-5; 11 bases are shared with TRBD2. Germline V CDR1 and CDR2: MNHEY, SVGAGI. This CDR3 spans 15 amino acids. Trimming at V came to 7 bases and at J to 0 bases, leaving 4 bases not matched to a gene.

V usage is TRBV30 and J usage is TRBJ1-5; 11 bases match TRBD1. In germline, CDR1 is GTSNPN, CDR2 SVGIG (reference sequence). The CDR3 is made up of 13 amino acids. With V trimmed by 5 bases and J by 6 bases, 3 bases remained unmatched. CDR3 region: CAWGQGAGQPQHF. Here the CDR3 DNA reads TGTGCCTGGGGACAGGGGGCGGGTCAGCCCCAGCATTTT.

V gene TRBV6-5 combines with J gene TRBJ1-4; no firm D call. Trimming shortened V by 2 bases and J by 0 bases, and 10 bases separated the two germline ends. This CDR3 spans 16 amino acids. In germline, CDR1 is MNHEY, CDR2 SVGAGI. The CDR3 nucleotides read TGTGCCAGCAGTTACGGGTCGCGGTCAACTAATGAAAAACTGTTTTTT. Its translation: CASSYGSRSTNEKLFF.

The chain carries TRBV5-6 and TRBJ2-7; 10 bases are a match to TRBD1. V shed 6 bases, J shed 4 bases, and the junction held 7 bases outside the gene matches. Germline V gene sequence: CDR1 SGHDT, CDR2 YYEEEE. This CDR3 spans 14 amino acids. This CDR3 reads CASKTRDRGYEQYF. CDR3 bases: TGTGCCAGCAAAACCCGGGACAGGGGTTACGAGCAGTACTTC.

This clone turned up a few times. The V call is TRBV30, the J call TRBJ1-1; D gene ambiguous. V was cut by 5 bases and J by 0 bases, with 7 bases left in between. Germline CDR1 is GTSNPN and CDR2 is SVGIG (reference sequence). The CDR3 length is 12 residues. Written as DNA, the CDR3 is TGTGCCTGGGCGCGGGTGAACACTGAAGCTTTCTTT. As protein: CAWARVNTEAFF.

This clone was seen a single time. This chain joins TRBV11-2 and TRBJ2-3; the D gene is possibly TRBD2 (5 bases). The CDR3 is 16 amino acids. Trimming cost V 5 bases and J 0 bases, with 15 bases left between them. The germline V gene has CDR1 SGHAT and CDR2 FQNNGV. The CDR3 protein is CASSPGLSTSTDTQYF. The DNA for the CDR3 is TGTGCCAGCAGCCCCGGACTCTCAACTAGCACAGATACGCAGTATTTT.

The rearrangement joins TRBV10-2 to TRBJ1-1; unclear D gene. Trimming left V 3 bases short and J 3 bases short, with 11 bases between. Germline V gene data show CDR1 as WSHSY and CDR2 as SAAADI. This CDR3 region has 14 residues. The CDR3 nucleotides read TGCGCCAGCAGTGATGGTCAGGCATACACTGAAGCTTTCTTT. It encodes CASSDGQAYTEAFF.

The chain couples TRBV29-1 to TRBJ2-3; tentative D call: TRBD2 (5 bases). V was clipped by 4 bases and J by 4 bases, with 15 bases between them. Germline loops: CDR1 SQVTM, CDR2 ANQGSEA. There are 14 residues in the CDR3. The CDR3 sequence: CSVAGGSGADTQYF. The CDR3 region has the DNA TGCAGCGTTGCTGGTGGGAGTGGTGCAGATACGCAGTATTTT.